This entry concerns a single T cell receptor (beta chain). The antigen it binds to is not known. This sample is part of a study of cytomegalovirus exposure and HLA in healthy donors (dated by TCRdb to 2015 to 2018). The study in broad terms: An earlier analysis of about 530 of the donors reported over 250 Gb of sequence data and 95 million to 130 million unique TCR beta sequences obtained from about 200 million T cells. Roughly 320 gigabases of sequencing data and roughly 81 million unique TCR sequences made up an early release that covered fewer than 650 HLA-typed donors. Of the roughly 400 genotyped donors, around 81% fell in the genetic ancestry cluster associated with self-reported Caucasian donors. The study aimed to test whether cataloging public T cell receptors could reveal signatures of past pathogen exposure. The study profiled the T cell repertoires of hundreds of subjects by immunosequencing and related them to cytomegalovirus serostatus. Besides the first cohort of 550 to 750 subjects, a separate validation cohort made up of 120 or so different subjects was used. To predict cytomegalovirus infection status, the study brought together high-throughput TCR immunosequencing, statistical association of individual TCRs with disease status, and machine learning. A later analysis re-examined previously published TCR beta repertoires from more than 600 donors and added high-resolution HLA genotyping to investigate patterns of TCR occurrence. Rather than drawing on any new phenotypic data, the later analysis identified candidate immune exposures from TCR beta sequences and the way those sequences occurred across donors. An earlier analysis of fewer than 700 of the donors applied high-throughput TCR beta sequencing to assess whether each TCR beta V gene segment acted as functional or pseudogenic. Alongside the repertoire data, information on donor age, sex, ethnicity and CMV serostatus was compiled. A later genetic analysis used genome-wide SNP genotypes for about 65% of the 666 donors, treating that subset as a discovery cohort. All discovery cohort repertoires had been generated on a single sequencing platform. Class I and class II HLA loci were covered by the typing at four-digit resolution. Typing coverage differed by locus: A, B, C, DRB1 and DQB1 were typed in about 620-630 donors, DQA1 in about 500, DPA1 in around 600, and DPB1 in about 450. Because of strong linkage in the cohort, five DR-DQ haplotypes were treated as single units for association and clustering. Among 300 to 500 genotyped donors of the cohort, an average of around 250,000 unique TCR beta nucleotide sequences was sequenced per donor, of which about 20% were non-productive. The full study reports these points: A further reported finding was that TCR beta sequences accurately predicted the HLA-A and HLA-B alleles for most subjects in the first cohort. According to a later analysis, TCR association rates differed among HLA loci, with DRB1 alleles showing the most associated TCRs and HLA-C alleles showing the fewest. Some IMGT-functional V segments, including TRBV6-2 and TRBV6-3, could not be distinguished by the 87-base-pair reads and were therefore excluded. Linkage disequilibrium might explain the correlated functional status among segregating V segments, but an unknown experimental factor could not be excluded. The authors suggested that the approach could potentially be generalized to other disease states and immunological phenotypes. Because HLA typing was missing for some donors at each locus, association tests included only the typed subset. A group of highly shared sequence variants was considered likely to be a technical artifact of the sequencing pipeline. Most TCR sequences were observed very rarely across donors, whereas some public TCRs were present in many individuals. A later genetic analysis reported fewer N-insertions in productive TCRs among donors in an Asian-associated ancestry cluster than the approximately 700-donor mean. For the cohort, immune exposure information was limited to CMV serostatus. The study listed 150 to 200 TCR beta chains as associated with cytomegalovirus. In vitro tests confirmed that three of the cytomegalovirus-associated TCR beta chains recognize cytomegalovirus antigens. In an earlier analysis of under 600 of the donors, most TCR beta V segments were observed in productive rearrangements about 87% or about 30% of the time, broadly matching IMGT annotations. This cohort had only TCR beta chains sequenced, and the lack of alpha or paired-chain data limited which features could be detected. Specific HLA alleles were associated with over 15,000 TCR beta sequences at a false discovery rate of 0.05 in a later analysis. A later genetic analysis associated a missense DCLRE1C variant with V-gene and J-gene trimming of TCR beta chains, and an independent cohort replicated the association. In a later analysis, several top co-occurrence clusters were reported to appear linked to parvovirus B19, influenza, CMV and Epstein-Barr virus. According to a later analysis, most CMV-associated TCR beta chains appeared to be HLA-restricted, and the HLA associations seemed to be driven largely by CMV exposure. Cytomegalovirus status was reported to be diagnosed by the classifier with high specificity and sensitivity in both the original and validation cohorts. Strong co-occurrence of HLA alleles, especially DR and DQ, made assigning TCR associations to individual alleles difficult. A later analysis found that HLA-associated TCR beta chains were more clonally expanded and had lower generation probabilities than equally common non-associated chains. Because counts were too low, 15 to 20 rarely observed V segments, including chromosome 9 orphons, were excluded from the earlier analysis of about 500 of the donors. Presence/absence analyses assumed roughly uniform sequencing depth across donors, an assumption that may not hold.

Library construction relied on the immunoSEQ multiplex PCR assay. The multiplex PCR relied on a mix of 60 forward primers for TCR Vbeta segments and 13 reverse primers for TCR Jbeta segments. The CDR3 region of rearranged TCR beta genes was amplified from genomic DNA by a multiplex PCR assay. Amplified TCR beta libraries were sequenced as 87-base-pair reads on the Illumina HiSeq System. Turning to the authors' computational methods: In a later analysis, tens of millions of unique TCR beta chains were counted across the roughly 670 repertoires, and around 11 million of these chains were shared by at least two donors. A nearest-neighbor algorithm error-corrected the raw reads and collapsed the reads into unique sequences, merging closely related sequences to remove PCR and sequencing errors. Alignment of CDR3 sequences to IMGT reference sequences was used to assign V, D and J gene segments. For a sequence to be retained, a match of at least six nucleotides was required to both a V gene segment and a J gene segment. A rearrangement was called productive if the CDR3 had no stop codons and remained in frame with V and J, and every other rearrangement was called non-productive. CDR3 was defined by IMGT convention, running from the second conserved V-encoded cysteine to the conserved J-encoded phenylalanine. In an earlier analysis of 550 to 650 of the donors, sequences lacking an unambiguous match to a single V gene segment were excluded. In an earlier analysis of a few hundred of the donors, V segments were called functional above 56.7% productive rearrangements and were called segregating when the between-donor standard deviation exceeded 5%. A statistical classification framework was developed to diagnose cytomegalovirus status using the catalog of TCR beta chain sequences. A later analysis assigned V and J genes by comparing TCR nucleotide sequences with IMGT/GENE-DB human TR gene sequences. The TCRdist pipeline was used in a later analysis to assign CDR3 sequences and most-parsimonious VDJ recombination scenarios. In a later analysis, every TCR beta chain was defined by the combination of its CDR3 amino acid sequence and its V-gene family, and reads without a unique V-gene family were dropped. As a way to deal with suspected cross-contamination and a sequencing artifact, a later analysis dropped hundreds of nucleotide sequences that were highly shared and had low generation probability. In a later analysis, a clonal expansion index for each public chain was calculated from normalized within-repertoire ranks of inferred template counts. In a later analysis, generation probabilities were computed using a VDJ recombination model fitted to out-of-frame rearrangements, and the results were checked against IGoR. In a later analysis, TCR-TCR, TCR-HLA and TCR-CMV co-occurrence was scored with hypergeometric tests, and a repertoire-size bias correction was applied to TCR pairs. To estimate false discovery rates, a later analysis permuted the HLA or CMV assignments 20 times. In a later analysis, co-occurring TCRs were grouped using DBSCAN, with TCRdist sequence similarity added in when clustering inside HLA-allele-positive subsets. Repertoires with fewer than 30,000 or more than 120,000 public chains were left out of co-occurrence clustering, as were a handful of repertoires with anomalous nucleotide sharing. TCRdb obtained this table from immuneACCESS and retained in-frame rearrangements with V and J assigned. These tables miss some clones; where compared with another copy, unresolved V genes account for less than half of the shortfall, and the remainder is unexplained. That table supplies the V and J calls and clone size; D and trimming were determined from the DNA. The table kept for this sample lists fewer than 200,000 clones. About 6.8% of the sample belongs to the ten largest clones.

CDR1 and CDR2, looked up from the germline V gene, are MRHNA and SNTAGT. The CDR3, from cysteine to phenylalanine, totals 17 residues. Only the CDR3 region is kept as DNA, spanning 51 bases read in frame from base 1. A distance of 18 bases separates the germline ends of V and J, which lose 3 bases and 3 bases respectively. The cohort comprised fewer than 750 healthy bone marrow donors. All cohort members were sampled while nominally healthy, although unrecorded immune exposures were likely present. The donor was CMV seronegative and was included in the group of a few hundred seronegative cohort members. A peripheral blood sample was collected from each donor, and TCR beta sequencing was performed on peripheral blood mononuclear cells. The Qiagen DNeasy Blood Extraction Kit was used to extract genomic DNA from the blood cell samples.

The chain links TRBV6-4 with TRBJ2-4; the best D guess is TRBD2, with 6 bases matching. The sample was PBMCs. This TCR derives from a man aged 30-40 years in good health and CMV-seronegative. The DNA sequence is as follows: TGTGCCAGCAGTGAGTCCTTCGGGACTTTGGGCAAAAACATTCAGTACTTC. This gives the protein CASSESFGTLGKNIQYF.